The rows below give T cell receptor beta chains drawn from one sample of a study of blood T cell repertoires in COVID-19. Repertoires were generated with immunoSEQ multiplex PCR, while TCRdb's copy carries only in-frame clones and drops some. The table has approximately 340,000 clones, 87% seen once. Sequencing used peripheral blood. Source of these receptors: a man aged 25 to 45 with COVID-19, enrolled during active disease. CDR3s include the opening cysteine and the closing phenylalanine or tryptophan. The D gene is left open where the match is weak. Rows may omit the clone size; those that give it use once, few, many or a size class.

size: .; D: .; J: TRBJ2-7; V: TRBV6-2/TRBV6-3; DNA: TGTGCCAGCAGTTCCAGGACTATCTCCTACGAGCAGTACTTC; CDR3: CASSSRTISYEQYF
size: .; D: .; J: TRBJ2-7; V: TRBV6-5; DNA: TGTGCCAGCAGTTACCTTGGGGCGGGGGAGCAGTACTTC; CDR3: CASSYLGAGEQYF
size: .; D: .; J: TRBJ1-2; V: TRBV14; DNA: TGTGCCAGCAGCCCGATGGGCAGGGCCCACTATGGCTACACCTTC; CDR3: CASSPMGRAHYGYTF
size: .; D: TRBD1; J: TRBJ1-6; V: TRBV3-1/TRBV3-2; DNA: TGTGCCAGCAGCCAATATCGGACAGGGGATAATTCACCCCTCCACTTT; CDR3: CASSQYRTGDNSPLHF
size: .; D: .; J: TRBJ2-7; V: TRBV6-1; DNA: TGTGCCAGCAGTGAAAGCGCCTCGGGTAGGCACGAGCAGTACTTC; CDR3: CASSESASGRHEQYF
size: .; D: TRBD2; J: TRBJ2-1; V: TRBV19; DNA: TGTGCCAGTAGCGCTAGCGGGCCATACAATGAGCAGTTCTTC; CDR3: CASSASGPYNEQFF
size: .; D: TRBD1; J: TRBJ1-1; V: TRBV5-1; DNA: TGCGCCAGCAGCTTGTTGACAGGGGGCGTCACTGAAGCTTTCTTT; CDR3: CASSLLTGGVTEAFF
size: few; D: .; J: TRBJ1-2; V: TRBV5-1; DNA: TGCGCCAGCAGCCCCCGGAACTATGGCTACACCTTC; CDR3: CASSPRNYGYTF
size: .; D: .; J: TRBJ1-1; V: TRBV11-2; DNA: TGTGCCAGCGCCCAGCAGGAGAACACTGAAGCTTTCTTT; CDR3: CASAQQENTEAFF
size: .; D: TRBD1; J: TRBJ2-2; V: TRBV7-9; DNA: TGTGCCAGCAGCCGAACCCCACAGGGGGTCTCGAACACCGGGGAGCTGTTTTTT; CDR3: CASSRTPQGVSNTGELFF
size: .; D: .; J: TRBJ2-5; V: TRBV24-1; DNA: TGTGCCACCAGGCGCCCGGGGAGACAAGAGACCCAGTACTTC; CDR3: CATRRPGRQETQYF
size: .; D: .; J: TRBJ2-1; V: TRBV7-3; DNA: TGTGCCAGCAGCGTGGACTACTCCTACAATGAGCAGTTCTTC; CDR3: CASSVDYSYNEQFF
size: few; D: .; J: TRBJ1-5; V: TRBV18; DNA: TGTGCCAGCTCACCCCGGAGCAATCAGCCCCAGCATTTT; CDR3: CASSPRSNQPQHF
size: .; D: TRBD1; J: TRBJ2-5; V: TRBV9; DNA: TGTGCCAGCAGCGTAGGACAGGGGAATCTCCAAGAGACCCAGTACTTC; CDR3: CASSVGQGNLQETQYF
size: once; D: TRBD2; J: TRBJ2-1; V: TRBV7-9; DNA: TGTGCCAGCAGCACCGGGACTAGCGGGGGTATGCATGAGCAGTTCTTC; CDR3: CASSTGTSGGMHEQFF
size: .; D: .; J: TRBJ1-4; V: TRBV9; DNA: TGTGCCAGCAGCCCCCAGGGAGGTGAAAAACTGTTTTTT; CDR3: CASSPQGGEKLFF
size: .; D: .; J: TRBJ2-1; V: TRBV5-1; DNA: TGCGCCAGCACCCCGGGGACACGAACCTACAATGAGCAGTTCTTC; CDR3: CASTPGTRTYNEQFF
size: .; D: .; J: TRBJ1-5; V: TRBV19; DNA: TGTGCCAGTAGTATCTCAGCGACTCCCAATCAGCCCCAGCATTTT; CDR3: CASSISATPNQPQHF
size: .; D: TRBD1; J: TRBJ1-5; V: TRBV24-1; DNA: TGTGCCACCAGTGACCGGACAGGGGGCCCTAATCAGCCCCAGCATTTT; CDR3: CATSDRTGGPNQPQHF
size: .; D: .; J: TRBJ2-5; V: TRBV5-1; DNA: TGCGCCAGCAGCCAAGGGACTTCGGGGACCCAGTACTTC; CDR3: CASSQGTSGTQYF
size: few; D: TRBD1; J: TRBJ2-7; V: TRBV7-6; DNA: TGTGCCAGCAGCCGTATACAGGGGAGCTCCTACGAGCAGTACTTC; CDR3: CASSRIQGSSYEQYF
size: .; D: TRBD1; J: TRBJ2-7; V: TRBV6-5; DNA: TGTGCCAGCACCAGGGACAGCTCCTACGAGCAGTACTTC; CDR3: CASTRDSSYEQYF
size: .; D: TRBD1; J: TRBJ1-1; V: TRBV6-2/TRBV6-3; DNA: TGTGCCAGCAGTGAGACAGGGTGGACTGAAGCTTTCTTT; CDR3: CASSETGWTEAFF
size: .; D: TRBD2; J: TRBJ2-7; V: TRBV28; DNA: TGTGCCAGCACCCTTGGACTAGCGGGAGGGTCCTACGAGCAGTACTTC; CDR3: CASTLGLAGGSYEQYF
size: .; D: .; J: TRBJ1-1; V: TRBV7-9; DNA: TGTGCCAGCAGCTGGTCGGTGAACACTGAAGCTTTCTTT; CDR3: CASSWSVNTEAFF
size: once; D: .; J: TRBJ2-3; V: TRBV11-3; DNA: TGTGCCAGCTCACGGGGGTTGGGGACAGATACGCAGTATTTT; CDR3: CASSRGLGTDTQYF
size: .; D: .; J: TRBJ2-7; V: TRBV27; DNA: TGTGCCAGCAGTTTTAGCGGATCCTACGAGCAGTACTTC; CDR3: CASSFSGSYEQYF
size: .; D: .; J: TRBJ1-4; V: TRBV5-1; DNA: TGCGCCAGCAGCGTGGGGGGGCTTAATCTGGAAGAAAAACTGTTTTTT; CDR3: CASSVGGLNLEEKLFF
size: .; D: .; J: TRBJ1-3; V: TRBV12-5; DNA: TGTGCTAGTGGTTTCGGGGGTAACACCATATATTTT; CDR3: CASGFGGNTIYF
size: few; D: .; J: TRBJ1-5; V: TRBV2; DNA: TGTGCCAGCTGGGGGGAACGGGATTTTAGCAATCAGCCCCAGCATTTT; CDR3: CASWGERDFSNQPQHF
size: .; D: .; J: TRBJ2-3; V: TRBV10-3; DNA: TGTGCCATCAGTGAAGCCACAGATACGCAGTATTTT; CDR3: CAISEATDTQYF
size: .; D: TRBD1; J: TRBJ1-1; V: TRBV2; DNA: TGTGCCAGCAGAATACAGGGGTCCATGAACACTGAAGCTTTCTTT; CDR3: CASRIQGSMNTEAFF
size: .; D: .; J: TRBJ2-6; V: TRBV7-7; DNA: TGTGCCAGCAGCCTGGTGGCCGGGGCCAACGTCCTGACTTTC; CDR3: CASSLVAGANVLTF
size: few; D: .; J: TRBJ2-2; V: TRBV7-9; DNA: TGTGCCAGCAGCACCCCGGGGGGCGTCACCGGGGAGCTGTTTTTT; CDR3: CASSTPGGVTGELFF
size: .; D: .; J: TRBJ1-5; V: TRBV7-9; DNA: TGTGCCAGCAGCCCCGGGTATACTAGCAATCAGCCCCAGCATTTT; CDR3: CASSPGYTSNQPQHF
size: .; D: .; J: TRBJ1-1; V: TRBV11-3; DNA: TGTGCCAGCAGCCGGGACCGGGACTCTGAAGCTTTCTTT; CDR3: CASSRDRDSEAFF
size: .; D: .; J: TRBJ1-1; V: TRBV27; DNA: TGTGCCAGCAGTTTATGGACAAGCACTGAAGCTTTCTTT; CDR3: CASSLWTSTEAFF
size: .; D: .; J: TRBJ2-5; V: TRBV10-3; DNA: TGTGCCATCAGTGAGTCATCCAGGGGTGATAAGACCCAGTACTTC; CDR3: CAISESSRGDKTQYF
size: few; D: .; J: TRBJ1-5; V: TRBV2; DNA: TGTGCCGGAACCGGACAGCAAGATCAGCCCCAGCATTTT; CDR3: CAGTGQQDQPQHF